What follows are 15 T cell receptor beta chains derived from one specimen sequenced in a study of CD8 T cells in ankylosing spondylitis. Study-level points and caveats: The study identified a TCR beta motif of several highly homologous variants that appeared characteristic of ankylosing spondylitis blood.

TCRdb passed the 5' RACE reads through MiXCR, listing each CDR3 protein once. The sample lists 500,000 or so distinct CDR3 sequences, about 5.4% occurring once. Their target antigens are unknown. The specimen was blood, either unsorted or a sorted T cell fraction (not recorded which). The receptors stem from a male donor with ankylosing spondylitis.

This clonotype was seen a few times. The chain uses TRBV7-9 and TRBJ2-3; 7 nucleotides agree with TRBD2. Trimming at V came to 1 base and at J to 3 bases, leaving 7 bases not matched to a gene. From germline, CDR1 is SEHNR and CDR2 FQNEAQ (reference sequence). The CDR3 loop spans 16 amino acids. Here the CDR3 DNA reads TGTGCCAGCAGCTTAGGGCGGGGGATGCGGACAGATACGCAGTATTTT. Translation: CASSLGRGMRTDTQYF.

This chain joins TRBV5-1 and TRBJ2-3, with 10 bases identical to TRBD2. Per germline, CDR1 SGHRS and CDR2 YFSETQ. There are 16 residues in the CDR3. The V gene end was trimmed by 4 bases and the J gene end by 4 bases; junction bases not matched to a gene: 9. The CDR3 spells CASSASGTSASDTQYF. The CDR3 coding sequence is TGCGCCAGCAGCGCTTCCGGGACTAGCGCATCAGATACGCAGTATTTT.

In its sample, this clonotype was seen many times. The chain uses TRBV7-9 and TRBJ1-2, with 9 bases that match TRBD1. V was clipped by 5 bases and J by 5 bases; unmatched bases: 6. The CDR3 has 14 residues. Germline V gene sequence: CDR1 SEHNR, CDR2 FQNEAQ (reference sequence). CDR3: CASSRYGQGYGYTF. The CDR3 region has the DNA TGTGCCAGCAGCCGTTATGGACAGGGGTATGGCTACACCTTC.

This clonotype was seen only a few times. V and J are TRBV3-1 and TRBJ2-7; 11 nucleotides agree with TRBD1. J lost 4 bases, V lost 3 bases, and 5 bases had no gene match. Germline CDR1 reads LGHDT; CDR2 reads YNNKEL (reference sequence). This CDR3 has 15 residues. The CDR3 spells CASSHPDRGLYEQYF. CDR3 nucleotide sequence: TGTGCCAGCAGCCACCCGGACAGGGGGCTGTACGAGCAGTACTTC.

This clonotype was detected a few times. The CDR3 reads CASSTAGWSTGELFF. DNA for the CDR3: TGTGCCAGCAGTACCGCAGGGTGGAGTACCGGGGAGCTGTTTTTT. The chain recombines TRBV27 with TRBJ2-2; D might be TRBD1 (5 bases). This CDR3 has 15 residues. V was pared by 5 bases and J by 5 bases, with 15 bases between. The germline gives CDR1 MNHEY, CDR2 SMNVEV (reference sequence).

The sample holds many counts of this clonotype. This rearrangement joins TRBV9 to TRBJ2-3; 12 nucleotides align to TRBD2. CDR1 and CDR2 (germline): SGDLS, YYNGEE. The J segment lost 6 bases and the V segment lost 1 base, leaving 6 bases of the junction unmatched. This CDR3 comprises 16 residues. The CDR3 here is CASSVTSGGSWDTQYF. CDR3 DNA sequence: TGTGCCAGCAGCGTAACTAGCGGGGGGTCCTGGGATACGCAGTATTTT.

At least ten counts were recorded for this clonotype. The rearrangement joins TRBV5-1 to TRBJ2-7; the D is unclear. Trimming cost V 2 bases and J 5 bases, with 14 bases left between them. Germline V gene data show CDR1 as SGHRS and CDR2 as YFSETQ. The CDR3 length is 14 residues. CDR3 in amino acids: CASSFSQIIHEQYF. In DNA form, the CDR3 reads TGCGCCAGCAGCTTCTCGCAGATCATTCACGAGCAGTACTTC.

This clonotype was seen a handful of times. J is TRBJ2-1 and V is TRBV6-1, with TRBD2 matching over 7 bases. CDR1 is MNHNS, CDR2 SASEGT, per germline. CDR3 size: 16 residues. Losses at the gene ends were 7 bases for V and 10 bases for J; bases not matched to a gene: 19. The DNA of the CDR3 is TGTGCCAGCACCGAGCCTAGAGCGGGGCCTGATAGGGAGCAGTTCTTC. This gives the protein CASTEPRAGPDREQFF.

Only a few counts were recorded for this clonotype. The rearrangement uses TRBV6-2 or TRBV6-3 and TRBJ2-5; 7 bases line up with TRBD1. V trimming: 6 bases; J trimming: 4 bases; junction bases outside the gene matches: 8. Germline CDR1 MNHEY, CDR2 SVGEGT. The length of the CDR3 is 14 residues. CDR3 in amino acids: CASRAGGSRETQYF. CDR3 coding DNA: TGTGCCAGCAGGGCAGGGGGATCTCGAGAGACCCAGTACTTC.

This clonotype was seen repeatedly, ten times or more. The J gene is TRBJ2-7, the V gene TRBV6-5; D not certain. The CDR3 length is 13 residues. V dropped 4 bases and J dropped 4 bases, with 11 bases sitting between them. Germline V gene sequence: CDR1 MNHEY, CDR2 SVGAGI. CDR3 loop: CASSSPFSYEQYF. DNA for the CDR3: TGTGCCAGCAGTTCCCCTTTTTCTTACGAGCAGTACTTC.

This clonotype was observed many times. The V gene is TRBV7-9, the J gene TRBJ1-2, with a weak D call TRBD1 (6 bases). The CDR3 has 13 residues. Deletions cut 2 bases from V and 3 bases from J, with 7 bases between. Germline V gives CDR1 SEHNR, CDR2 FQNEAQ (reference sequence). CDR3 in amino acids: CASSLQGYYGYTF. In DNA, the CDR3 is TGTGCCAGCAGCTTACAGGGGTACTATGGCTACACCTTC.

This clonotype was seen repeatedly, ten times or more. This sequence joins TRBV11-2 and TRBJ2-1; TRBD2 matches 7 bases. The V and J ends lost 1 base and 3 bases, in that order; junction bases with no gene match: 6. This CDR3 spans 16 amino acids. Germline assignment: CDR1 SGHAT and CDR2 FQNNGV. The CDR3 loop reads CASSLGGLTNYNEQFF. CDR3 coding DNA: TGTGCCAGCAGCTTAGGGGGACTAACTAACTACAATGAGCAGTTCTTC.

This clonotype was seen ten or more times. This chain connects TRBV4-3 to TRBJ2-7; TRBD1 or TRBD2 may be the D gene (5 bases each). The CDR3 spans 15 residues. Germline V gene sequence: CDR1 LGHNA, CDR2 YSLEER. Trimming pared 1 base from V and 3 bases from J, leaving 13 bases between. The DNA for the CDR3 is TGCGCCAGCAGCCAAGGCCGGGACCTCTACTACGAGCAGTACTTC. Amino acid sequence: CASSQGRDLYYEQYF.

This clonotype occurred many times. The chain employs TRBV4-3 and TRBJ1-2; tentatively, D is TRBD1 (6 bases). CDR1 is LGHNA, CDR2 YSLEER, per germline. The CDR3 extends over 14 amino acids. Trimming removed 4 bases from V and 2 bases from J, with 11 bases in between. The CDR3 region has the DNA TGCGCCAGCAGCCGAGACACAGGGAACTATGGCTACACCTTC. It is translated as CASSRDTGNYGYTF.

This clonotype has a count of ten or more. The V call is TRBV20-1, the J call TRBJ1-2; the D gene is possibly TRBD1 (6 bases). The germline CDR1 and CDR2 sequences are DFQATT and SNEGSKA (reference sequence). CDR3 length: 11 amino acids. V was cut by 6 bases and J by 7 bases, with 12 bases left in between. The CDR3 loop reads CSAARGIGYTF. CDR3 coding DNA: TGCAGTGCCGCGAGGGGGATTGGCTACACCTTC.